This TCR beta chain was retrieved from a study of blood T cell repertoires in COVID-19. Clones were read by immunoSEQ multiplex PCR, and TCRdb kept only the in-frame ones, dropping some. Of more than 400,000 clones in the sample, 80% to 90% were seen once. The V gene's germline CDR1 is MNHEY and CDR2 SMNVEV (reference sequence). The CDR3 length is 14 residues. V shed 3 bases, J shed 5 bases, and the junction held 6 bases outside the gene matches. The source is a human donor in a cohort sampled during active COVID-19. The sample comprised peripheral blood. The V gene is TRBV27, the J gene TRBJ1-1; TRBD1 aligns across 7 bases. The CDR3 region has the DNA TGTGCCAGCAGTTTCAGACAGGGTTCAACTGAAGCTTTCTTT. As protein: CASSFRQGSTEAFF.